These 16 T cell receptor beta chains were sequenced from one sample in a study of blood T cell repertoires in COVID-19. This table comes from immunoSEQ multiplex PCR, and its TCRdb copy is limited to in-frame clones, with some not included. This repertoire shows 200,000 to 250,000 clones, 70% to 90% found once; its top ten account for 0.87%. The sequenced sample consisted of PBMCs or T cells enriched from blood (not recorded which). Receptors were obtained from a man between 50 and 59 years old who had been exposed to COVID-19.

This clone was seen a handful of times. The chain recombines TRBV27 with TRBJ2-1; 7 nucleotides line up with TRBD2. The length of the CDR3 is 15 residues. The junction had 4 bases not matched to a gene; V was cut back by 4 bases and J by 1 base. The germline V gene has CDR1 MNHEY and CDR2 SMNVEV (reference sequence). CDR3: CASSYRGLSYNEQFF. The CDR3 DNA is TGTGCCAGCAGTTACCGGGGACTATCCTACAATGAGCAGTTCTTC.

The sample holds one count of this clone. The V call is TRBV2, the J call TRBJ1-4, with D tentatively TRBD1 (6 bases). Deletions cut 6 bases from V and 4 bases from J, with 15 bases between. There are 15 residues in the CDR3. The V gene's germline CDR1 is SNHLY and CDR2 FYNNEI. In nucleotides, the CDR3 is TGTGCCAGCAGAGCCCCAACAGGGTATAATGAAAAACTGTTTTTT. Translated: CASRAPTGYNEKLFF.

This chain joins TRBV5-4 and TRBJ2-6; weak D call: TRBD1 (6 bases). V lost 4 bases and J 0 bases, leaving 14 bases between the germline ends. This CDR3 contains 17 residues. Germline assignment: CDR1 SGHNT and CDR2 YYREEE (reference sequence). The DNA for the CDR3 is TGTGCCAGCAGCCGACCGTCAGGGGACTCTGGGGCCAACGTCCTGACTTTC. Translating gives CASSRPSGDSGANVLTF.

V and J are TRBV5-1 and TRBJ2-5; D is possibly TRBD1 (6 bases). V lost 5 bases to trimming and J lost 5 bases, with 16 bases between them. In germline, CDR1 is SGHRS, CDR2 YFSETQ. CDR3 length: 14 amino acids. CDR3: CASSYQTGRETQYF. CDR3 DNA: TGCGCCAGCAGTTACCAGACAGGAAGGGAGACCCAGTACTTC.

This sequence joins TRBV7-3 and TRBJ2-1, with 7 bases aligning to TRBD2. Germline V CDR1 and CDR2: SGHTA, FQGTGA. V was clipped by 5 bases and J by 2 bases; unmatched bases: 21. CDR3 size: 20 residues. The CDR3 spells CASSLYPPTLADIPYNEQFF. The CDR3 DNA reads as TGTGCCAGCAGCCTATACCCTCCTACCCTAGCGGATATTCCCTACAATGAGCAGTTCTTC.

CDR3 protein: CASSPYRGKLAGSGTGELFF. The CDR3 DNA is TGTGCCAGCAGTCCATACAGGGGTAAACTAGCGGGATCGGGCACCGGGGAGCTGTTTTTT. The J gene is TRBJ2-2, the V gene TRBV27; 10 nucleotides align to TRBD2. With 5 bases clipped from V and 4 bases from J, the junction kept 19 bases outside the gene matches. The CDR3 consists of 20 residues. Germline-derived CDR1 and CDR2 are MNHEY and SMNVEV (reference sequence).

The chain uses TRBV28 and TRBJ2-1, with 7 bases aligning to TRBD1. Germline trimming cut 7 bases from V and 7 bases from J; bases unmatched to any gene: 10. The V gene's germline CDR1 is MDHEN and CDR2 SYDVKM. This CDR3 comprises 14 residues. The CDR3 here is CASTIRQGPNEQFF. CDR3 nucleotide sequence: TGTGCCAGCACTATAAGACAGGGACCTAATGAGCAGTTCTTC.

This chain uses TRBV28 with TRBJ2-4, with unresolved D. Trimming took 5 bases from V and 7 from J, leaving 18 bases between them. CDR1 is MDHEN and CDR2 is SYDVKM in the germline V gene. CDR3 length: 15 residues. CDR3 amino acids: CASSRPERLRNIQYF. The CDR3 DNA is TGTGCCAGCAGTCGCCCGGAACGCCTGAGGAACATTCAGTACTTC.

V and J are TRBV11-1 and TRBJ2-7; the D gene is possibly TRBD2 (5 bases). The CDR3 has 14 residues. Germline V lookup: CDR1 SGHAT, CDR2 FQDESV (reference sequence). The ends were cut back, 2 bases at V and 3 bases at J, with 11 bases in the middle. The CDR3 DNA follows: TGTGCCAGCAGCTTACGTGCTAGCAGCTACGAGCAGTACGTC. Its protein product is CASSLRASSYEQYV.

The gene calls are TRBV2 and TRBJ2-3; weak D call: TRBD1 (5 bases). The CDR3 loop spans 16 amino acids. Trimming took 8 bases from V and 0 from J, leaving 18 bases between them. Germline V gene lookup returns CDR1 SNHLY and CDR2 FYNNEI. The CDR3 loop is CASFIQAGISTDTQYF. CDR3 nucleotides: TGTGCCAGCTTTATACAGGCTGGTATTAGCACAGATACGCAGTATTTT.

J is TRBJ2-1 and V is TRBV10-3, with TRBD2 matching 7 bases. The CDR3 length is 15 residues. Germline assignment: CDR1 ENHRY and CDR2 SYGVKD. J lost 7 bases, V lost 0 bases, and 6 bases had no gene match. CDR3 sequence reads: CAISESMREWNEQFF. In DNA form, the CDR3 reads TGTGCCATCAGTGAGTCGATGCGGGAGTGGAATGAGCAGTTCTTC.

The chain is built from TRBV5-1 and TRBJ1-1; 7 bases map to TRBD1. The CDR3 sequence is 15 residues long. Trimming at V came to 2 bases and at J to 4 bases, leaving 8 bases not matched to a gene. Looked up from germline, CDR1 is SGHRS and CDR2 is YFSETQ. CDR3 loop: CASSLEGARGTEAFF. The CDR3 bases are TGCGCCAGCAGCTTAGAGGGGGCGCGGGGCACTGAAGCTTTCTTT.

The chain joins TRBV28 to TRBJ1-3; D is ambiguous. V lost 5 bases to trimming and J lost 6 bases, with 11 bases between them. This CDR3 is built from 13 residues. Germline loops: CDR1 MDHEN, CDR2 SYDVKM. The CDR3 loop reads CASSPGVINTIYF. CDR3 DNA sequence: TGTGCCAGCAGTCCCGGTGTTATAAACACCATATATTTT.

V usage is TRBV27 and J usage is TRBJ2-3; weak D call: TRBD2 (5 bases). The CDR3 length is 14 residues. Deletions cut 4 bases from V and 5 bases from J, with 13 bases between. CDR1 is MNHEY, CDR2 SMNVEV, per germline (reference sequence). The CDR3 sequence is CASSSSLAGDTQYF. The CDR3 DNA reads as TGTGCCAGCAGTTCTAGTCTAGCCGGAGATACGCAGTATTTT.

The CDR3 is CASSRRAWETQYF. The CDR3 nucleotides are TGTGCCAGTAGTCGGAGGGCCTGGGAGACCCAGTACTTC. This chain links TRBV19 with TRBJ2-5; maybe TRBD2 (6 bases). Germline V gives CDR1 LNHDA, CDR2 SQIVND (reference sequence). The germline V and J ends were trimmed by 5 bases and 5 bases, with 12 bases remaining between them. This CDR3 region has 13 residues.

The rearrangement uses TRBV4-1 and TRBJ2-2; 8 bases line up with TRBD1. V shed 5 bases, J shed 4 bases, and the junction held 6 bases outside the gene matches. The CDR3 covers 15 residues. CDR1 and CDR2 (germline): MGHRA, YSYEKL. The CDR3 protein is CASSAGQGSTGELFF. CDR3 DNA sequence: TGCGCCAGCAGCGCTGGACAGGGTAGCACCGGGGAGCTGTTTTTT.